This T cell receptor beta chain was sequenced during a study of spatial heterogeneity in lung cancer. V lost 5 bases to trimming and J lost 6 bases; unmatched junction nucleotides: 11. The CDR3 is made up of 15 amino acids. Germline CDR1 and CDR2: DFQATT and SNEGSKA (reference sequence). The time point was: blood at routine non-recurrence follow-up after resection. Each CDR3 protein is one row after TCRdb ran MiXCR on the 5' RACE reads. The sample yields over 70,000 distinct CDR3 sequences, approximately 9% seen once. The genes are TRBV20-1 and TRBJ2-7, with 12 bases identical to TRBD1. The TCR comes from a female donor with early-stage non-small cell lung cancer. Sample: PBMCs, taken at follow-up. This CDR3 reads CSARTGTGGRIEQYF. The CDR3 region has the DNA TGCAGTGCTCGAACGGGGACAGGGGGCCGGATCGAGCAGTACTTC.